The clone carrying this TCR beta chain was detected ten times or more. The antigen remains undetermined. The data were taken from a study of CD8 T cells in ankylosing spondylitis. Study-level results: Within ankylosing spondylitis blood, a TCR beta motif made up of several highly homologous variants appeared to be characteristic.

TCRdb passed the 5' RACE reads through MiXCR, listing each CDR3 protein once. Seen here are around 230,000 distinct CDR3 sequences, approximately 8.4% observed once, and the top ten hold roughly 5%. The specimen sequenced was blood, either unsorted or a sorted T cell fraction (not recorded which). This clonotype was sampled from a female donor with ankylosing spondylitis or in good health (not recorded which).

The CDR3 DNA reads as TGCAGTGCTAGAGAAACAGGGGTGCTCAATCAGCCCCAGCATTTT. Protein product: CSARETGVLNQPQHF. The J gene is TRBJ1-5, the V gene TRBV20-1, with TRBD1 matching 7 bases. Losses at the gene ends were 0 bases for V and 3 bases for J; bases not matched to a gene: 5. Per germline, CDR1 DFQATT and CDR2 SNEGSKA (reference sequence). The CDR3 covers 15 residues.